This T cell receptor (beta chain) appears in the sequencing data of a study of blood T cell repertoires in COVID-19. Study in general: COVID-19 samples collected from the United States, Italy and Spain covered acute and convalescent phases.

Participants were aged about 18 to 100 years, lived in about two dozen US areas, and enrolled virtually. The study assigned cohorts using participant-reported clinical history. Either two negative PCRs, clearance, or symptom resolution qualified Cohort 3 donors as recovered. Assay used: immunoSEQ multiplex PCR; TCRdb lists only in-frame clones, some missing. The top ten hold under 14% of the sample, which has over 200,000 clones, about 85% seen once. Germline loops: CDR1 MDHEN, CDR2 SYDVKM. The V end was cut by 6 bases, the J end by 1 base, with 15 bases between. The length of the CDR3 is 15 residues.

This sequence originates from a man aged 25-45 years who had recovered from COVID-19. The V gene is TRBV28, the J gene TRBJ2-5, with a weak D call TRBD2 (5 bases). The sequenced sample was PBMCs or T cells enriched from blood (not recorded which). CDR3 amino acids: CASSRPEAAQETQYF. CDR3 in DNA: TGTGCCAGCAGCCGCCCTGAAGCGGCCCAAGAGACCCAGTACTTC. The variable domain in full, with the rest retrieved from reference TRBV28 and TRBJ2-5, is DVKVTQSSRYLVKRTGEKVFLECVQDMDHENMFWYRQDPGLGLRLIYFSYDVKMKEKGDIPEGYSVSREKKERFSLILESASTNQTSMYLCASSRPEAAQETQYFGPGTRLLVL.